Following are 27 T cell receptor beta chains from one sample sequenced in a study of T-cell memory formation after mild COVID-19. TCRdb called the 5' RACE reads again in MiXCR, with one record for every CDR3 protein. The sample yields about 130,000 distinct CDR3 sequences, roughly 15% seen once. Sequenced: PBMCs or a T cell subset sorted from them (not recorded which). All receptors come from an adult woman who had mild COVID-19 (a few samples of this study predate the infection). Cell type and time point are not known.

The V and J genes are TRBV30 and TRBJ2-1; D perhaps matches TRBD1 (5 bases). The CDR3 has 13 residues. V was trimmed by 0 bases and J by 7 bases, leaving 10 bases between them. CDR1 is GTSNPN and CDR2 is SVGIG in the germline V gene (reference sequence). Here the CDR3 reads CAWSVAGYNEQFF. In DNA, the CDR3 is TGTGCCTGGAGTGTTGCAGGGTATAATGAGCAGTTCTTC. Together with reference TRBV30 and TRBJ2-1, the CDR3 gives the full variable domain: SQTIHQWPATLVQPVGSPLSLECTVEGTSNPNLYWYRQAAGRGLQLLFYSVGIGQISSEVPQNLSASRPQDRQFILSSKKLLLSDSGFYLCAWSVAGYNEQFFGPGTRLTVL.

This clonotype was detected only a few times. The chain has TRBV4-1 and TRBJ2-7, with D possibly TRBD2 on 6 matching bases. Germline CDR1 reads MGHRA; CDR2 reads YSYEKL. The V gene lost 1 base and the J gene lost 3 bases, with 19 bases spanning the gap. The CDR3 sequence is 17 residues long. CDR3: CASSQGPGRTTGYEQYF. DNA for the CDR3: TGCGCCAGCAGCCAAGGTCCAGGGCGGACTACTGGCTACGAGCAGTACTTC.

The chain couples TRBV12-3 or TRBV12-4 to TRBJ1-2; D not resolved. V shed 7 bases and J shed 1 base, with 19 bases lying between them. The CDR3 spans 16 residues. CDR3 DNA: TGTGCCAGCATAACACTCCGGGCCAAGGGTAACTATGGCTACACCTTC. Translation: CASITLRAKGNYGYTF.

The chain uses TRBV7-2 and TRBJ2-7, with D maybe TRBD2 (5 bases). Germline V lookup: CDR1 SGHTA, CDR2 FQGNSA. Trimming took off 8 bases at V and 3 bases at J, with 11 bases between the two ends. There are 12 residues in the CDR3. Here the CDR3 reads CASVSSSYEQYF. The CDR3 region has the DNA TGTGCCAGCGTATCTAGCAGCTACGAGCAGTACTTC.

This clonotype has a handful of counts. The chain combines TRBV12-3 or TRBV12-4 with TRBJ1-1; D is undetermined. The CDR3 extends over 16 amino acids. V lost 6 bases and J lost 2, with 19 bases in between. CDR3 in amino acids: CASRQLSGSSNTEAFF. As DNA, the CDR3 is TGTGCCAGCAGGCAACTATCGGGTTCCTCAAACACTGAAGCTTTCTTT.

The chain is built from TRBV6-5 and TRBJ1-2; weak D call: TRBD1 (5 bases). The germline V and J ends were trimmed by 0 bases and 4 bases, with 21 bases remaining between them. The germline V gene has CDR1 MNHEY and CDR2 SVGAGI. CDR3 length equals 18 residues. The CDR3 coding sequence is TGTGCCAGCAGTTACTCGATAGGTGGTTCGGGGGAAGGCTATGGCTACACCTTC. This codes for CASSYSIGGSGEGYGYTF.

This clonotype showed up many times. V usage is TRBV5-1 and J usage is TRBJ2-2; 8 positions match TRBD2. The germline CDR1 and CDR2 sequences are SGHRS and YFSETQ. The J segment lost 7 bases and the V segment lost 4 bases, leaving 6 bases of the junction unmatched. This CDR3 region has 14 residues. CDR3 sequence: CASSPAGADGELFF. The CDR3 DNA is TGCGCCAGCAGCCCAGCGGGGGCGGACGGGGAGCTGTTTTTT.

This clonotype has more than one count but fewer than ten. This sequence joins TRBV29-1 and TRBJ2-1, with 12 bases fitting TRBD2. This CDR3 region has 18 residues. J was trimmed by 3 bases and V by 1 base; bases with no gene match: 10. CDR1 is SQVTM, CDR2 ANQGSEA, per germline. DNA for the CDR3: TGCAGCGTTGAAGCGGCGCTAGCGGGGGGGCCCAACTACAATGAGCAGTTCTTC. Translation: CSVEAALAGGPNYNEQFF.

This clonotype was recorded a few times. The chain combines TRBV2 with TRBJ2-4, with TRBD2 matching 9 bases. The CDR3 extends over 15 amino acids. The germline V gene has CDR1 SNHLY and CDR2 FYNNEI. V lost 6 bases to trimming and J lost 7 bases; unmatched junction nucleotides: 10. The CDR3 nucleotides are TGTGCCAGCAGGATCGAGGCTAGCGGGAAGAACATTCAGTACTTC. Protein product: CASRIEASGKNIQYF.

The chain has TRBV6-2 or TRBV6-3 and TRBJ2-2, with D hard to call. The germline V gene has CDR1 MNHEY and CDR2 SVGEGT. Trimming pared 0 bases from V and 8 bases from J, leaving 10 bases between. The CDR3 extends over 14 amino acids. The CDR3 loop is CASSYSGMGGELFF. CDR3 bases: TGTGCCAGCAGTTACTCGGGAATGGGAGGGGAGCTGTTTTTT.

This clonotype was seen more than once but under ten times. The chain joins TRBV12-3 or TRBV12-4 to TRBJ1-3, with D possibly being TRBD1 (5 bases). V lost 3 bases, J lost 9 bases, and 9 bases lay in between. This CDR3 region has 12 residues. CDR3 coding DNA: TGTGCCAGCAGTTTGTCGGGGGGCACCATATATTTT. Residues: CASSLSGGTIYF.

The chain employs TRBV5-1 and TRBJ1-3; D remains unclear. The germline CDR1 and CDR2 sequences are SGHRS and YFSETQ. V dropped 0 bases and J dropped 4 bases, with 8 bases sitting between them. CDR3 length: 14 amino acids. CDR3 in DNA: TGCGCCAGCAGCTTGGAGTCGCTGGGAAACACCATATATTTT. As protein: CASSLESLGNTIYF.

In its sample, this clonotype was seen a few times. The J gene is TRBJ2-2, the V gene TRBV10-3; D may be TRBD2 (7 bases). This CDR3 contains 17 residues. Germline CDR1 ENHRY, CDR2 SYGVKD. The V end was cut by 6 bases, the J end by 0 bases, with 17 bases between. The CDR3 loop is CAIRRGGITPNTGELFF. The CDR3 nucleotides are TGTGCCATCAGGAGGGGGGGGATTACCCCGAACACCGGGGAGCTGTTTTTT.

The chain links TRBV12-3 or TRBV12-4 to TRBJ2-3, with D hard to call. V was trimmed by 3 bases and J by 6 bases, leaving 4 bases between them. This CDR3 is built from 11 residues. The CDR3 spells CASSFGDTQYF. Written as DNA, the CDR3 is TGTGCCAGCAGTTTTGGGGATACGCAGTATTTT.

This clonotype was detected only a few times. The chain combines TRBV10-3 with TRBJ2-2; the D is unclear. V was shortened by 4 bases and J by 6 bases, with 9 bases between the two germline ends. CDR1 and CDR2 from the germline V gene are ENHRY and SYGVKD. This CDR3 has 13 amino acids. CDR3 sequence (DNA): TGTGCCATCAGTGTAGGAGATCCCGGGGAGCTGTTTTTT. As protein: CAISVGDPGELFF.

The chain is built from TRBV7-2 and TRBJ2-7, with TRBD1 identical over 8 bases. The germline V gene has CDR1 SGHTA and CDR2 FQGNSA. The CDR3 consists of 14 residues. V trimming: 2 bases; J trimming: 3 bases; junction bases outside the gene matches: 3. The CDR3 bases are TGTGCCAGCAGCTTACACGGACAGGGCTACGAGCAGTACTTC. It encodes CASSLHGQGYEQYF.

This clonotype was counted only a few times. This chain uses TRBV7-2 with TRBJ2-2, with D uncertain. The CDR3 covers 13 residues. Germline assignment: CDR1 SGHTA and CDR2 FQGNSA. V was pared by 3 bases and J by 6 bases, with 8 bases between. CDR3 loop: CASSFRSAGELFF. The CDR3 nucleotides are TGTGCCAGCAGCTTTCGTTCCGCCGGGGAGCTGTTTTTT.

The V and J genes are TRBV4-1 and TRBJ1-5; D gene uncertain. Trimming removed 2 bases from V and 5 bases from J, with 10 bases in between. The length of the CDR3 is 14 residues. The germline V gene encodes CDR1 MGHRA and CDR2 YSYEKL. CDR3 DNA sequence: TGCGCCAGCAGCCAACGATCCTCGGATCAGCCCCAGCATTTT. This translates into CASSQRSSDQPQHF.

V gene TRBV7-8 combines with J gene TRBJ2-7; TRBD1 agrees at 8 bases. V dropped 1 base and J dropped 3; count of bases not matched to a gene: 5. CDR1 and CDR2 (germline): SGHVS, FQNEAQ. This CDR3 is 15 amino acids long. The CDR3 nucleotides read TGTGCCAGCAGCTTAGGGTACAGGGGGAACTACGAGCAGTACTTC. Amino acids: CASSLGYRGNYEQYF.

The chain recombines TRBV19 with TRBJ2-3; D possibly matches TRBD1 or TRBD2 (5 bases each). Looked up from germline, CDR1 is LNHDA and CDR2 is SQIVND (reference sequence). The V end lost 6 bases, the J end lost 2 bases, and 15 bases lay between the germline ends. This CDR3 is 15 amino acids long. CDR3 DNA: TGTGCCAGTAGGTCGGGGCGAGGATCCACAGATACGCAGTATTTT. Its translation: CASRSGRGSTDTQYF.

This clonotype was counted only a few times. This chain links TRBV5-1 with TRBJ2-1; D gene uncertain. This CDR3 is built from 11 residues. Germline assignment: CDR1 SGHRS and CDR2 YFSETQ. With 2 bases removed from V and 8 bases from J, the gap between germline ends came to 5 bases. This CDR3 reads CASSLEDEQFF. CDR3 DNA sequence: TGCGCCAGCAGCTTAGAAGATGAGCAGTTCTTC. Combining the CDR3 with reference TRBV5-1 and TRBJ2-1 gives the whole variable domain KAGVTQTPRYLIKTRGQQVTLSCSPISGHRSVSWYQQTPGQGLQFLFEYFSETQRNKGNFPGRFSGRQFSNSRSEMNVSTLELGDSALYLCASSLEDEQFFGPGTRLTVL.

The chain links TRBV4-2 to TRBJ2-5; TRBD2 matches 12 bases. CDR1 and CDR2 from the germline V gene are LGHNA and YNFKEQ. V dropped 0 bases and J dropped 5; count of bases not matched to a gene: 16. CDR3 size: 20 residues. CDR3 loop: CASSQDFSSGRAIESETQYF. CDR3 DNA: TGTGCCAGCAGCCAAGATTTCTCTAGCGGGAGGGCCATTGAGTCGGAGACCCAGTACTTC.

This clonotype was found many times. V and J are TRBV24-1 and TRBJ2-7; no firm D call. V lost 0 bases and J lost 4, with 0 bases in between. The germline CDR1 and CDR2 sequences are KGHDR and SFDVKD. The CDR3 has 11 amino acids. The CDR3 region is CATSDLYEQYF. The CDR3 nucleotides are TGTGCCACCAGTGATTTGTACGAGCAGTACTTC.

This clonotype was found a few times. CDR3: CASRDMMNTEAFF. CDR3 DNA sequence: TGTGCCAGCAGGGACATGATGAACACTGAAGCTTTCTTT. The rearrangement joins TRBV12-3 or TRBV12-4 to TRBJ1-1; tentative D call: TRBD1 (5 bases). The germline V and J ends were trimmed by 6 bases and 0 bases, with 8 bases remaining between them. The CDR3 extends over 13 amino acids.

CDR3 sequence (DNA): TGCGCCAGCAGCTTGAGTCCAGGGGGCGATGAGCAGTTCTTC. Protein sequence: CASSLSPGGDEQFF. The chain joins TRBV5-1 to TRBJ2-1; the match to TRBD1 covers 8 bases. The V gene's germline CDR1 is SGHRS and CDR2 YFSETQ. V gave up 1 base and J gave up 8 bases; unmatched junction bases: 5. The CDR3 is 14 amino acids.

The sample holds a few counts of this clonotype. CDR3 residues: CSVEPREDTEAFF. The CDR3 bases are TGCAGCGTTGAACCCAGGGAGGACACTGAAGCTTTCTTT. This rearrangement joins TRBV29-1 to TRBJ1-1; D may be TRBD1 (5 bases). CDR1 is SQVTM and CDR2 is ANQGSEA in the germline V gene. This CDR3 is 13 amino acids long. Trimming pared 2 bases from V and 3 bases from J, leaving 10 bases between.

Many counts were recorded for this clonotype. The V and J genes are TRBV12-3 or TRBV12-4 and TRBJ2-7, with 9 bases fitting TRBD1. With 3 bases clipped from V and 1 base from J, the junction kept 10 bases outside the gene matches. The CDR3 consists of 17 residues. Here the CDR3 DNA reads TGTGCCAGCAGTTTTGACTGGGGACAGGGAACGTCCTACGAGCAGTACTTC. It yields the protein CASSFDWGQGTSYEQYF.